The clone carrying this T cell receptor (beta chain) occurred many times. The data are from a study of blood T cells in healthy people across ages. Then a second PCR, running about 6 to 12 cycles, was carried out with a sample-barcoded 5' primer and a J-beta primer mix. TCRdb used MiXCR to reprocess the 5' RACE reads, holding one entry per CDR3 protein. The sample lists hundreds of thousands of distinct CDR3 sequences; more than 50% were seen once. Germline CDR1 and CDR2: DFQATT and SNEGSKA (reference sequence). Trimming left V 5 bases short and J 2 bases short, with 5 bases between. This CDR3 spans 11 amino acids.

Sequenced material: blood. The chain recombines TRBV20-1 with TRBJ2-3; D gene uncertain. The clonotype originates from a man aged 35-49 years in good health. In DNA, the CDR3 is TGCAGTGCTTCCCACACAGATACGCAGTATTTT. Its protein product is CSASHTDTQYF.